These 30 T cell receptor beta chains originate from one sample sequenced in a study of T cell responses to AZD1222 COVID-19 vaccine. Some clones are missing from TCRdb's copy, which holds only in-frame ones; the method was immunoSEQ multiplex PCR. The sample records about 90,000 clones, approximately 91% being singletons. Sequenced material: peripheral blood, taken 28 days after the second AZD1222 dose. These receptors were collected from an adult who received the AZD1222 COVID-19 vaccine.

V is TRBV11-2 and J is TRBJ2-1, with D perhaps given as TRBD1 or TRBD2 (7 bases each). From germline, CDR1 is SGHAT and CDR2 FQNNGV. The V end lost 5 bases, the J end lost 1 base, and 18 bases lay between the germline ends. The CDR3 sequence is 17 residues long. In nucleotides, the CDR3 is TGTGCCAGCAGCAGACGGAGCCAGGGGGGGTCCTACAATGAGCAGTTCTTC. It is translated as CASSRRSQGGSYNEQFF.

The chain employs TRBV7-9 and TRBJ2-5, with 8 positions matching TRBD2. V lost 5 bases to trimming and J lost 5 bases; unmatched junction nucleotides: 7. The CDR3 consists of 14 residues. From germline, CDR1 is SEHNR and CDR2 FQNEAQ (reference sequence). The CDR3 loop reads CASSRSGVQETQYF. As DNA, the CDR3 is TGTGCCAGCAGCCGTAGCGGGGTGCAGGAGACCCAGTACTTC.

Concerning this clone itself: The germline gene is not matched at one end of the junction; a read error may be the cause. The chain is built from TRBV15 and TRBJ1-2; the D gene is possibly TRBD1 (6 bases). The CDR3 totals 15 residues. Germline lookup yields CDR1 LNHNV and CDR2 YYDKDF (reference sequence). The CDR3 loop is CATSTITGRGYRYTF. The CDR3 coding sequence is TGTGCCACCAGCACGATTACAGGGAGAGGCTATCGCTACACCTTC. Variable domain in full (rest from reference TRBV15 and TRBJ1-2): DAMVIQNPRYQVTQFGKPVTLSCSQTLNHNVMYWYQQKSSQAPKLLFHYYDKDFNNEADTPDNFQSRRPNTSFCFLDIRSPGLGDTAMYLCATSTITGRGYRYTFGSGTRLTVV.

The chain employs TRBV4-3 and TRBJ2-1; TRBD2 agrees at 7 bases. Germline V gives CDR1 LGHNA, CDR2 YSLEER. The J segment lost 4 bases and the V segment lost 8 bases, leaving 11 bases of the junction unmatched. The CDR3 runs 15 residues. The CDR3 spells CASGDVGSGYNEQFF. The DNA for the CDR3 is TGCGCCAGCGGGGATGTGGGTAGCGGGTACAATGAGCAGTTCTTC.

The chain combines TRBV7-9 with TRBJ1-1; no reliable D call. The CDR3 has 13 amino acids. Germline V CDR1 and CDR2: SEHNR, FQNEAQ (reference sequence). With 4 bases removed from V and 0 bases from J, the gap between germline ends came to 6 bases. CDR3 nucleotides: TGTGCCAGCAGCTGGACTGTGAACACTGAAGCTTTCTTT. The encoded protein is CASSWTVNTEAFF.

The rearrangement uses TRBV11-3 and TRBJ2-6; TRBD1 aligns across 11 bases. Per germline, CDR1 SGHNT and CDR2 YENEEA. The CDR3 has 19 amino acids. After removal of 3 bases from V and 3 bases from J, the junction contained 10 bases not matched to a gene. The CDR3, as DNA: TGTGCCAGCAGCTTTATATATATGGGACAGGGGGATGGGGCCAACGTCCTGACTTTC. Encoded protein: CASSFIYMGQGDGANVLTF.

This clone came up once. The rearrangement links TRBV10-3 to TRBJ1-5; D remains unclear. The CDR3 covers 15 residues. CDR1 is ENHRY, CDR2 SYGVKD, per germline. V lost 4 bases and J lost 2, with 12 bases in between. This CDR3 is CAISGWGNGNQPQHF. CDR3 bases: TGTGCCATCAGTGGGTGGGGAAATGGCAATCAGCCCCAGCATTTT.

This clone was seen a single time. V and J are TRBV10-3 and TRBJ1-2, with D perhaps TRBD1 (6 bases). V lost 6 bases to trimming and J lost 6 bases, with 17 bases between them. Germline V gene lookup returns CDR1 ENHRY and CDR2 SYGVKD. There are 14 residues in the CDR3. The CDR3 is CAIRDTDRINGYTF. CDR3 coding DNA: TGTGCCATCAGGGACACAGACAGGATCAATGGCTACACCTTC.

In this sample, this clone turned up once. The V gene is TRBV11-2, the J gene TRBJ2-7; no clear D. Germline CDR1 and CDR2: SGHAT and FQNNGV. The CDR3 runs to 10 residues. V was shortened by 7 bases and J by 4 bases, with 5 bases between the two germline ends. The CDR3 here is CASTGYEQYF. CDR3 DNA sequence: TGTGCCAGCACCGGGTACGAGCAGTACTTC.

The sample holds one count of this clone. The genes are TRBV6-5 and TRBJ1-1; D possibly corresponds to TRBD1 (5 bases). V lost 4 bases to trimming and J lost 8 bases, with 11 bases between them. There are 12 residues in the CDR3. Germline CDR1 and CDR2: MNHEY and SVGAGI. The CDR3 protein is CASSSRQTEAFF. The DNA for the CDR3 is TGTGCCAGCAGTTCCCGACAGACAGAAGCTTTCTTT.

V is TRBV4-3 and J is TRBJ2-1; perhaps TRBD1 as D (7 bases). The CDR3 covers 15 residues. V shed 2 bases and J shed 6 bases, with 14 bases lying between them. Germline-derived CDR1 and CDR2 are LGHNA and YSLEER. CDR3 in DNA: TGCGCCAGCAGCCAAATACAGGGGAGGTCCAATGAGCAGTTCTTC. Translated, it gives CASSQIQGRSNEQFF.

V is TRBV6-6 and J is TRBJ2-1; 11 positions agree with TRBD1. Germline assignment: CDR1 MNHNY and CDR2 SVGAGI (reference sequence). The CDR3 has 14 residues. J lost 6 bases, V lost 4 bases, and 2 bases had no gene match. The CDR3 protein is CASSSGTGGNEQFF. CDR3 in DNA: TGTGCCAGCAGTTCGGGGACAGGGGGCAATGAGCAGTTCTTC.

The chain links TRBV6-5 to TRBJ2-2; maybe TRBD1 (5 bases). Germline CDR1 is MNHEY and CDR2 is SVGAGI. The CDR3 is 15 amino acids. Trimming cost V 0 bases and J 1 base, with 6 bases left between them. In DNA form, the CDR3 reads TGTGCCAGCAGTTACTCGGGGCGGAACACCGGGGAGCTGTTTTTT. Translated: CASSYSGRNTGELFF.

Worth noting for this clone: At one of its ends the junction is not consistent with the germline gene, which may arise from a read error. J is TRBJ2-2 and V is TRBV7-7, with D perhaps TRBD2 (5 bases). Germline values: CDR1 SSHAT, CDR2 FNYEAQ (reference sequence). This CDR3 has 14 residues. As DNA, the CDR3 is TGTGCTAGCAGCTTAGGAGGGAACACCGGGGAGCTGTTTTTT. Residues: CASSLGGNTGELFF. Using reference TRBV7-7 and TRBJ2-2 for the parts outside the CDR3, the full variable domain is GAGVSQSPRYKVTKRGQDVTLRCDPISSHATLYWYQQALGQGPEFLTYFNYEAQPDKSGLPSDRFSAERPEGSISTLTIQRTEQRDSAMYRCASSLGGNTGELFFGEGSRLTVL.

V usage is TRBV12-3 or TRBV12-4 and J usage is TRBJ1-6, with D unresolved. This CDR3 region has 12 residues. V lost 3 bases to trimming and J lost 14 bases, with 11 bases between them. CDR3 region: CASSLHRLTLHF. DNA of the CDR3: TGTGCCAGCAGTTTGCACCGTCTCACCCTCCACTTT.

The count of this clone is one. The chain is built from TRBV4-3 and TRBJ2-2, with 9 bases aligning to TRBD2. The CDR3 has 18 residues. The V gene end was trimmed by 0 bases and the J gene end by 6 bases; junction bases not matched to a gene: 11. CDR1 is LGHNA and CDR2 is YSLEER in the germline V gene. The CDR3 is CASSQDWRGGPWSGELFF. DNA for the CDR3: TGCGCCAGCAGCCAAGACTGGCGGGGGGGCCCTTGGTCCGGGGAGCTGTTTTTT.

This rearrangement joins TRBV19 to TRBJ2-5; D is uncertain. This CDR3 comprises 14 residues. Germline-derived CDR1 and CDR2 are LNHDA and SQIVND (reference sequence). The V end lost 6 bases, the J end lost 4 bases, and 15 bases lay between the germline ends. This CDR3 reads CASSDGPARETQYF. The DNA of the CDR3 is TGTGCCAGTAGCGACGGCCCCGCGAGAGAGACCCAGTACTTC.

The chain joins TRBV7-9 to TRBJ1-1, with TRBD1 as a possible D gene (6 bases). Per germline, CDR1 SEHNR and CDR2 FQNEAQ (reference sequence). Trimming shortened V by 3 bases and J by 4 bases, and 12 bases separated the two germline ends. The CDR3 runs to 14 residues. CDR3 region: CASSFRGGTTEAFF. For the CDR3, the DNA is TGTGCCAGCAGCTTTAGGGGGGGGACCACTGAAGCTTTCTTT.

DNA of the CDR3: TGCGCCAGCAGCTTGGCGGACAGGGGGGACGCTAATGAAAAACTGTTTTTT. Protein sequence: CASSLADRGDANEKLFF. This chain links TRBV5-1 with TRBJ1-4; 10 bases fit TRBD1. Germline CDR1 SGHRS, CDR2 YFSETQ. V trimming: 0 bases; J trimming: 3 bases; junction bases outside the gene matches: 5. This CDR3 has 17 residues.

This clone showed up just once. CDR3 sequence reads: CASSRVADEQFF. Written as DNA, the CDR3 is TGCGCCAGCAGCCGGGTGGCCGATGAGCAGTTCTTC. The chain carries TRBV4-1 and TRBJ2-1; no definite D call. The CDR3 length is 12 residues. Germline assignment: CDR1 MGHRA and CDR2 YSYEKL. Trimming cost V 4 bases and J 8 bases, with 9 bases left between them.

This clone was seen only a few times. The chain recombines TRBV6-5 with TRBJ1-1; maybe TRBD1 (6 bases). The CDR3 spans 14 residues. CDR1 and CDR2 (germline): MNHEY, SVGAGI. V lost 0 bases and J lost 4, with 9 bases in between. Here the CDR3 DNA reads TGTGCCAGCAGTTACTCGAGGGGGGGCACTGAAGCTTTCTTT. This codes for CASSYSRGGTEAFF.

This chain uses TRBV7-9 with TRBJ1-5; D possibly corresponds to TRBD1 (5 bases). Germline CDR1 SEHNR, CDR2 FQNEAQ (reference sequence). Trimming pared 0 bases from V and 2 bases from J, leaving 5 bases between. This CDR3 comprises 14 residues. The CDR3 bases are TGTGCCAGCAGCTTAGCGGGACGCAATCAGCCCCAGCATTTT. It yields the protein CASSLAGRNQPQHF.

The chain employs TRBV4-2 and TRBJ2-7; 11 positions match TRBD1. The CDR3 is 16 residues long. Trimming cost V 4 bases and J 3 bases; bases outside gene matches: 8. Germline CDR1 is LGHNA and CDR2 is YNFKEQ. The CDR3 sequence: CASSPITGQGDYEQYF. The CDR3 bases are TGTGCCAGCAGCCCAATAACGGGACAGGGGGACTACGAGCAGTACTTC.

The chain joins TRBV7-2 to TRBJ1-5; 7 bases fit TRBD1. CDR1 and CDR2 (germline): SGHTA, FQGNSA. Trimming at V came to 7 bases and at J to 4 bases, leaving 19 bases not matched to a gene. The CDR3 is 18 amino acids. Here the CDR3 reads CASTKEGAGGLWNQPQHF. CDR3 coding DNA: TGTGCCAGCACCAAGGAGGGCGCAGGGGGGCTTTGGAATCAGCCCCAGCATTTT. The whole variable domain, remainder taken from reference TRBV7-2 and TRBJ1-5, is GAGVSQSPSNKVTEKGKDVELRCDPISGHTALYWYRQSLGQGLEFLIYFQGNSAPDKSGLPSDRFSAERTGGSVSTLTIQRTQQEDSAVYLCASTKEGAGGLWNQPQHFGDGTRLSIL.

This clone was seen once. The chain has TRBV6-2 or TRBV6-3 and TRBJ2-1; 10 bases are a match to TRBD2. Germline trimming cut 5 bases from V and 7 bases from J; bases unmatched to any gene: 8. The CDR3 has 15 residues. Germline-derived CDR1 and CDR2 are MNHEY and SVGEGT. The CDR3 spells CASSPERGGWNEQFF. CDR3 DNA: TGTGCCAGCAGTCCAGAGCGGGGGGGTTGGAATGAGCAGTTCTTC.

The chain uses TRBV2 and TRBJ1-1, with no clear D. This CDR3 comprises 11 residues. Germline values: CDR1 SNHLY, CDR2 FYNNEI. The V gene lost 4 bases and the J gene lost 5 bases, with 5 bases spanning the gap. The CDR3 region has the DNA TGTGCCAGCAGTGGGAGGACTGAAGCTTTCTTT. It encodes CASSGRTEAFF.

This clone was picked up one time. This chain links TRBV11-2 with TRBJ1-2; no definite D call. The CDR3 has 14 residues. From germline, CDR1 is SGHAT and CDR2 FQNNGV. The ends were cut back, 4 bases at V and 5 bases at J, with 14 bases in the middle. The CDR3 spells CASSSKALLYGYTF. DNA for the CDR3: TGTGCCAGCAGCTCGAAGGCCCTACTATATGGCTACACCTTC.

This clone was picked up a small number of times. This chain uses TRBV6-5 with TRBJ1-5; no reliable D call. V lost 0 bases, J lost 4 bases, and 10 bases lay in between. CDR3 length: 15 residues. Germline CDR1 is MNHEY and CDR2 is SVGAGI. DNA of the CDR3: TGTGCCAGCAGTTACTCGTCAGCCCCGAATCAGCCCCAGCATTTT. It encodes CASSYSSAPNQPQHF.

The rearrangement joins TRBV7-2 to TRBJ2-7; TRBD2 agrees at 10 bases. The germline CDR1 and CDR2 sequences are SGHTA and FQGNSA. The CDR3 has 15 residues. V was clipped by 5 bases and J by 4 bases; unmatched bases: 8. In DNA form, the CDR3 reads TGTGCCAGCAGCCCTCACCTAGCGGGAGAGTACGAGCAGTACTTC. Protein: CASSPHLAGEYEQYF.

This chain connects TRBV3-1 (or the pseudogene TRBV3-2) to TRBJ2-2; weak D call: TRBD1 (5 bases). There are 16 residues in the CDR3. The germline CDR1 and CDR2 sequences are LGHDT and YNNKEL (reference sequence). V was trimmed by 7 bases and J by 0 bases, leaving 15 bases between them. CDR3: CASTHRQGANTGELFF. The DNA of the CDR3 is TGTGCCAGCACCCACCGCCAGGGCGCGAACACCGGGGAGCTGTTTTTT.